These 6 T cell receptor beta chains were sequenced from one sample in a study of vaccination effects on CD4 cells after COVID-19. Their target antigens are unknown. Subsequent to a culture period of less than twelve days, CD4+ T cells were isolated. The repertoire was sequenced with immunoSEQ multiplex PCR; TCRdb's copy has only in-frame clones and lacks some. The data show around 50,000 clones, 67% seen once. The source was CD4+ T cells from PBMCs cultured without peptide, collected before COVID-19 vaccination. The receptors originated from a human donor who received a COVID-19 vaccine.

The chain has TRBV9 and TRBJ1-1; the D is unclear. The CDR3 is 15 residues long. From germline, CDR1 is SGDLS and CDR2 YYNGEE. V shed 5 bases and J shed 5 bases, with 19 bases lying between them. The CDR3 sequence: CASSALGSGGTEAFF. For the CDR3, the DNA is TGTGCCAGCAGTGCCCTGGGGAGCGGTGGGACTGAAGCTTTCTTT.

This clone was observed a handful of times. The chain has TRBV28 and TRBJ1-2, with no clear D. CDR3 size: 11 residues. Trimming stripped 2 bases from V and 2 bases from J, with 0 bases between. Germline V gene sequence: CDR1 MDHEN, CDR2 SYDVKM. CDR3 nucleotide sequence: TGTGCCAGCAGTTTAAACTATGGCTACACCTTC. This sequence encodes CASSLNYGYTF.

This clone appeared a few times. The V gene is TRBV3-1 (or the pseudogene TRBV3-2), the J gene TRBJ1-5; D is undetermined. The CDR3 length is 12 residues. The germline V and J ends were trimmed by 0 bases and 6 bases, with 3 bases remaining between them. Looked up from germline, CDR1 is LGHDT and CDR2 is YNNKEL (reference sequence). The CDR3: CASSQDGQPQHF. The CDR3 DNA is TGTGCCAGCAGCCAAGACGGTCAGCCCCAGCATTTT.

V gene TRBV28 combines with J gene TRBJ2-7; the D is unclear. CDR1 and CDR2 (germline): MDHEN, SYDVKM. The CDR3 runs to 15 residues. Trimming left V 3 bases short and J 2 bases short, with 14 bases between. The CDR3 region is CASSFWGDTTYEQYF. CDR3 in DNA: TGTGCCAGCAGTTTTTGGGGTGACACAACCTACGAGCAGTACTTC.

The chain carries TRBV10-3 and TRBJ2-5; 13 nucleotides align to TRBD2. Germline V gene lookup returns CDR1 ENHRY and CDR2 SYGVKD. The CDR3 runs to 18 residues. V trimming: 5 bases; J trimming: 5 bases; junction bases outside the gene matches: 14. CDR3 region: CAISPTRLAGGGGETQYF. The CDR3 DNA sequence: TGTGCCATCAGTCCAACCCGACTAGCGGGAGGTGGTGGCGAGACCCAGTACTTC.

The chain recombines TRBV25-1 with TRBJ1-5; D not certain. This CDR3 is built from 14 residues. CDR1 is MGHDK, CDR2 SYGVNS, per germline. Trimming took off 8 bases at V and 4 bases at J, with 15 bases between the two ends. CDR3 sequence reads: CASARTGKNQPQHF. The CDR3 coding sequence is TGTGCCAGCGCCCGGACGGGTAAGAATCAGCCCCAGCATTTT. Based on the CDR3 plus reference TRBV25-1 and TRBJ1-5, the full variable domain is EADIYQTPRYLVIGTGKKITLECSQTMGHDKMYWYQQDPGMELHLIHYSYGVNSTEKGDLSSESTVSRIRTEHFPLTLESARPSHTSQYLCASARTGKNQPQHFGDGTRLSIL.